This T cell receptor beta chain was sequenced during a study of T cells in Graves' hyperthyroidism and ophthalmopathy (dated by TCRdb to between 2018 and 2021). About the full investigation: Peripheral blood samples were taken at initial diagnosis, before any treatment was given. To identify TCR V-J signatures that set the groups apart, the researchers used a discovery cohort of 100 patients, made up of 40 to 45 with Graves' ophthalmopathy and some 60 with stable Graves' hyperthyroidism. Once sampling was done, hyperthyroidism patients were given methimazole at a starting dose of 30 mg daily, whereas ophthalmopathy patients were given high-dose intravenous methylprednisolone. In addition, the study compared T-cell repertoires in thyroid tissue and in blood from roughly 6 Graves' hyperthyroidism patients. An independent validation cohort of 18 to 20 hyperthyroidism patients and 17 patients who later progressed to ophthalmopathy tested prospective prediction of ophthalmopathy. TCR Vbeta CDR3 sequencing of 140 or so peripheral blood samples (approximately 44 ophthalmopathy, about 75 hyperthyroidism and roughly 17 progressor patients) is reported in the paper. The roughly 100 discovery patients were randomly divided into training and test sets at a 7:3 ratio.

The TCR beta CDR3 regions were amplified from RNA transcripts. A first-round RT-PCR of the TCR CDR3 used the HTBI primer set with the Qiagen OneStep RT-PCR kit. Libraries were constructed in a second round of multiplex PCR, after which size selection and purification were performed. Libraries were sequenced paired-end with 100 bp reads on an Illumina HiSeq2000. As for the original processing: SOAPnuke was used to process the raw data, removing reads that contained adapters or uncalled bases, had a mean Phred below 15, or lacked an exact match to the constant primer or identifier. High-quality paired reads were merged with COPE v1.2.5, and unique nucleotide sequences were defined as clonotypes. MiTCR v1.1 was used to align clonotypes to the IMGT TRBV, TRBD and TRBJ reference segments. Analysis was restricted to V-J combinations with a frequency above 0.0001, which covered about 99% of repertoires. The TCS score was defined as the ratio of F50 (clonal expansion) to E x V (chaos), calculated using BLOSUM62-based TCRdist between CDR3 peptides within each V-J. Welch's t-statistics and random forest reduced roughly 540 V-J features to under 15, which were used in a naive Bayes classifier (R e1071). In TCRdb, the public reads were trimmed at Q25 with fastp and aligned with MiXCR, with productive beta chains retained. Identical CDR3 protein sequences are pooled into one entry, listed with their most common genes and DNA. The V and J calls follow TCRdb's processing rather than the paper's. The sample table shows hundreds of thousands of distinct CDR3 sequences, and 12% to 15% are seen once. The ten largest clones take up approximately 10% of the sample.

A patient counted as having stable Graves' hyperthyroidism if no progression to ophthalmopathy occurred over 18 months of follow-up. Hyperthyroidism patients were newly diagnosed, had a disease duration of under 2 months, and were aged 18 to 65 years. The study excluded patients with uncontrolled infections, other autoimmune diseases, pregnancy or lactation. Diagnoses were established on the basis of clinical symptoms, serum thyroxine and TRAb, thyroid ultrasound, and orbital computed tomography. Ficoll-Paque density gradient centrifugation was used to isolate PBMCs from about 10 ml of fresh peripheral blood. Trizol reagent was used to extract total RNA, and RNA quality was then checked on an Agilent 2100 Bioanalyzer. V loses 2 bases of germline sequence and J loses 4 bases, and the interval between the two ends is 20 bases. Counted from cysteine to phenylalanine, this CDR3 has 18 amino acids. The entry retains the CDR3 DNA only, 54 bases that are in frame from base 1. The germline V gene gives CDR1 as SNHLY and CDR2 as FYNNEI.

In the case of this clonotype: What antigen it recognizes has not been identified. The input lacks base qualities; no much larger clone sits a single base away.

The study at large found these results: No statistical method was used to fix the sample size in advance, and group allocation was not hidden from the investigators. In validation, the model predicted progression to ophthalmopathy a median of roughly 6.2 months before onset, with about 67% sensitivity and 72.22% specificity. Most expanded thyroid clonotypes (frequency above 0.001) were also detected in blood, suggesting blood repertoires may reflect thyroid immune responses. In cross-validation, a model built on a 13 V-J signature told ophthalmopathy apart from stable hyperthyroidism with 85% to 90% sensitivity and approximately 81% specificity, and in testing the same model reached 80%/75%.

The rearrangement joined TRBV2 to TRBJ2-2; the D gene is perhaps TRBD1 or TRBD2, as each covers 7 bases. The sample was blood. This clonotype was sampled from a woman aged 18-29 years with Graves' hyperthyroidism. The CDR3 protein is CASSERGQQGRVTGELFF. The DNA sequence is TGTGCCAGCAGTGAAAGGGGGCAACAGGGGAGGGTCACCGGGGAGCTGTTTTTT.